The rows below give T cell receptor beta chains drawn from one sample of a study of multiple sclerosis patients with progressive multifocal leukoencephalopathy. Generated by immunoSEQ multiplex PCR, the TCRdb table keeps only in-frame clones and is missing some. The repertoire holds over 25,000 clones, with roughly 89% as singletons. Sample: PBMCs, taken from a patient treated with natalizumab. These receptors were collected from a human donor with multiple sclerosis. CDR3s include the opening cysteine and the closing phenylalanine or tryptophan. Each record gives: CDR3 DNA, CDR3 protein, D gene, clone size, J gene, V gene. D genes are given only for firm matches. The size of a clone is reported for some rows only, either as once, few or many, or as a class for expanded clones.

TGTGCCAGCTCACCATTAACTGAGGGGTATGGCTACACCTTC CASSPLTEGYGYTF . . TRBJ1-2 TRBV18
TGCGCCAGCAGCTTGGGGTCGTCCTCCTACGAGCAGTACTTC CASSLGSSSYEQYF . . TRBJ2-7 TRBV5-1
TGTGCGGGGGCGGATTCCTACGAGCAGTACTTC CAGADSYEQYF . . TRBJ2-7 TRBV30
TGTGCCAGCAGTTTATTTGGGGGGGCGAACACTGAAGCTTTCTTT CASSLFGGANTEAFF . once TRBJ1-1 TRBV28
TGTGCCAGCTCCCTGTGGGGCGACACTGAAGCTTTCTTT CASSLWGDTEAFF . . TRBJ1-1 TRBV6-5
TGTGCCAGCAGCTTAGGGGGAGGTGGGTCTTCCGAGCAGTACTTC CASSLGGGGSSEQYF . . TRBJ2-7 TRBV7-6
TGTGCCAGCAGCGGACAGGCAAGCTCCTACGAGCAGTACTTC CASSGQASSYEQYF TRBD1 . TRBJ2-7 TRBV13
TGTGCCAGCACCGGACCGAGGGCCACTGAAGCTTTCTTT CASTGPRATEAFF . . TRBJ1-1 TRBV7-2
TGCGCCAGCAGCATTTCAAAGGGTGAGCAGTTCTTC CASSISKGEQFF . once TRBJ2-1 TRBV5-1
TGTGCCAGCAGTTCCTACAGCGATCTCTACGAGCAGTACTTC CASSSYSDLYEQYF . once TRBJ2-7 TRBV27
TGTGCCAGCAGCTCTACCTGGGACAGGGGCAACTATGGCTACACCTTC CASSSTWDRGNYGYTF TRBD1 . TRBJ1-2 TRBV5-5
TGTGCCATAGGTTTCTCCCGCACTAGCGGGTTGACAGATACGCAGTATTTT CAIGFSRTSGLTDTQYF TRBD2 . TRBJ2-3 TRBV10-3
TGTGCCAGCAGCACTGGAGGCGGGAGGCAGTTCTTC CASSTGGGRQFF TRBD2 . TRBJ2-1 TRBV7-6
TGTGCCAGTAGTACAGTCCTAGTTCACAATGAGCAGTTCTTC CASSTVLVHNEQFF . . TRBJ2-1 TRBV19
TGCGCCAGCAGCTTGGGTTCTAGCGGGAGGGGTGAGCAGTACTTC CASSLGSSGRGEQYF TRBD2 few TRBJ2-7 TRBV5-1
TGTGCCAGCAGTTTTGGAGCGAGTTACAATGAGCAGTTCTTC CASSFGASYNEQFF . . TRBJ2-1 TRBV27
TGTGCCAGCAACTCGGGGGGGCGAGCTTTCTTT CASNSGGRAFF . few TRBJ1-1 TRBV7-8